These 5 T cell receptor beta chains were sequenced from one sample in a study of CD8+CD57+ T cells in acquired aplastic anemia. Patients included in sequencing had previously demonstrated CD8+CD57+ cell expansion by flow cytometry. Both TCR beta VDJ combination and CDR3 sequence profiling were carried out. Genomic DNA was the template for this profiling. Each CDR3 protein is one row after TCRdb ran MiXCR on the reads. The data show 150,000 or so distinct CDR3 sequences, approximately 52% seen once. The material sequenced was sorted CD4+, CD8+, or CD8+CD57+ T cells (not recorded which) from PBMCs. All receptors come from a human donor with aplastic anemia.

There are a few counts of this clonotype. The chain combines TRBV9 with TRBJ2-2; 15 bases fit TRBD2. V shed 2 bases, J shed 4 bases, and the junction held 3 bases outside the gene matches. Germline values: CDR1 SGDLS, CDR2 YYNGEE. The CDR3 loop spans 17 amino acids. The CDR3 loop is CASSVRTSGGGTGELFF. The CDR3 DNA is TGTGCCAGCAGCGTTCGGACTAGCGGGGGGGGCACCGGGGAGCTGTTTTTT.

In regard to this clonotype: Its ends do not fully match the called genes, so a read error is possible. The genes are TRBV14 and TRBJ2-1; possibly TRBD2 for D (5 bases). Germline V gene sequence: CDR1 SGHDN, CDR2 FVKESK. The CDR3 is 17 residues long. CDR3 nucleotide sequence: TGTGCCAGCAGCCAAGACTCAGCGGACCAACTTTACAATGAACAGTTCTTC. Translating it yields CASSQDSADQLYNEQFF. Full variable domain (remainder filled in from reference TRBV14 and TRBJ2-1): EAGVTQFPSHSVIEKGQTVTLRCDPISGHDNLYWYRRVMGKEIKFLLHFVKESKQDESGMPNNRFLAERTGGTYSTLKVQPAELEDSGVYFCASSQDSADQLYNEQFFGPGTRLTVL.

The chain has TRBV2 and TRBJ2-1; D call uncertain. Trimming cost V 5 bases and J 6 bases, with 8 bases left between them. The CDR3 has 12 residues. Per the germline V gene, CDR1 is SNHLY and CDR2 is FYNNEI. Written as DNA, the CDR3 is TGTGCCAGCAGTAGGTTTGTCAATGAGCAGTTCTTC. Translation gives CASSRFVNEQFF. Drawing the rest from reference TRBV2 and TRBJ2-1, the complete variable domain is EPEVTQTPSHQVTQMGQEVILRCVPISNHLYFYWYRQILGQKVEFLVSFYNNEISEKSEIFDDQFSVERPDGSNFTLKIRSTKLEDSAMYFCASSRFVNEQFFGPGTRLTVL.

The chain employs TRBV20-1 and TRBJ2-7, with D perhaps TRBD2 (5 bases). This CDR3 region has 12 residues. The V end was cut by 3 bases, the J end by 5 bases, with 11 bases between. Germline CDR1 DFQATT, CDR2 SNEGSKA (reference sequence). The CDR3 nucleotides read TGCAGTGCTAGTCGCGTGGGAGACGAGCAGTACTTC. Translated: CSASRVGDEQYF.

This clonotype was detected only a few times. This chain connects TRBV24-1 to TRBJ2-1, with TRBD2 as a possible D gene (6 bases). Germline V lookup: CDR1 KGHDR, CDR2 SFDVKD. CDR3 length: 13 residues. V gave up 1 base and J gave up 11 bases, with 11 bases separating them. CDR3 DNA sequence: TGTGCCACCAGTGATTTTGCGGGGCTAAAGCAGTTCTTC. This gives the protein CATSDFAGLKQFF.